This T cell receptor beta chain was obtained from a study of read filtering for tumor transcriptome and immune sequencing. From roughly 400 ng of RNA, a library with molecular barcoded alpha/delta and beta/gamma adaptors was made. Using its own MiXCR run on the reads, TCRdb lists one record per CDR3 protein. The sample consists of 37,000 or so distinct CDR3 sequences, approximately 15% of them appearing once. This CDR3 region has 13 residues. V was cut by 6 bases and J by 2 bases, with 10 bases left in between. In germline, CDR1 is SGHRS, CDR2 YFSETQ. In its sample, this clonotype was seen many times.

Input material: a population of CD138-negative cells sorted from bone marrow. The chain carries TRBV5-1 and TRBJ2-3; TRBD1 might be the D (5 bases). The receptor was isolated from a donor aged 40 or over with multiple myeloma. The CDR3 is CASMAGSTDTQYF. CDR3 DNA: TGCGCCAGCATGGCAGGGTCCACAGATACGCAGTATTTT.